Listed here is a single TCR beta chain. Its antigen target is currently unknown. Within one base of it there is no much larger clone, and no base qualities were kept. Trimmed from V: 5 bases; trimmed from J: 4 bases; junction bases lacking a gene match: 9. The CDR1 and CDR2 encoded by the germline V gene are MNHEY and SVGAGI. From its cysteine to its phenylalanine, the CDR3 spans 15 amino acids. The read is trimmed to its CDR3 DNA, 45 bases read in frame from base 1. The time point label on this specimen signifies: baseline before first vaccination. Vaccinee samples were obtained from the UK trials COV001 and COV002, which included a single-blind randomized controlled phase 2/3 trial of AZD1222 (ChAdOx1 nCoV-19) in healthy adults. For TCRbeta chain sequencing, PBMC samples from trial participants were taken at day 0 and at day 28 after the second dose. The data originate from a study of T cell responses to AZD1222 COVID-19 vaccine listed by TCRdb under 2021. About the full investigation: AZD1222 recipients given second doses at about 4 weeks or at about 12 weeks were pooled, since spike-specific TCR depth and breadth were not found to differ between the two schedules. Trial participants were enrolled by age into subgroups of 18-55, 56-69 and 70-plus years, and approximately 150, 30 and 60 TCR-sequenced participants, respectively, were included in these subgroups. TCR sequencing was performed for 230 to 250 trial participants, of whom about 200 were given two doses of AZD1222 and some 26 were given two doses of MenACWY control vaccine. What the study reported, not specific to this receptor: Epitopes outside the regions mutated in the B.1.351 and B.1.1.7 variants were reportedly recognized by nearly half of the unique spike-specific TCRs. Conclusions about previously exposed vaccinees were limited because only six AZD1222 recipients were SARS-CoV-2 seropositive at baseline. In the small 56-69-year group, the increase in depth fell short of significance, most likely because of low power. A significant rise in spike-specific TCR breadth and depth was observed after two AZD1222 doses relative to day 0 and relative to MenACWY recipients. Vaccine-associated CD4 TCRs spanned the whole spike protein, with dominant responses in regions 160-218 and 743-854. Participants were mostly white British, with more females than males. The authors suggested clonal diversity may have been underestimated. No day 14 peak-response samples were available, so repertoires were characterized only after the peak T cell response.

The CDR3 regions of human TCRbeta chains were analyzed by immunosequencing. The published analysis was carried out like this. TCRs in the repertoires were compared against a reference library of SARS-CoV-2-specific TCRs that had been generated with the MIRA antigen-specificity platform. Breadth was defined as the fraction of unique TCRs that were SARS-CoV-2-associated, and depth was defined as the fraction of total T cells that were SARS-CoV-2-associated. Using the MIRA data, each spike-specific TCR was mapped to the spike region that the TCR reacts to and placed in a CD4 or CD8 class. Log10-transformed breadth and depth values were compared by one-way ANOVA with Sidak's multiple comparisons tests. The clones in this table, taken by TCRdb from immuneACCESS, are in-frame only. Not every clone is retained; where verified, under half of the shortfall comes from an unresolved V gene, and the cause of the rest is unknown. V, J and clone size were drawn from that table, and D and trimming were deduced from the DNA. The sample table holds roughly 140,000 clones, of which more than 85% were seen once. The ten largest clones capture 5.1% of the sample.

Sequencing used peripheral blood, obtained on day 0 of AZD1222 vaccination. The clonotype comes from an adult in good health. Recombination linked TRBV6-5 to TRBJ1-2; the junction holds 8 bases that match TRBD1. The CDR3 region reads CASSQNPGGSYGYTF. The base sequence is TGTGCCAGCAGTCAAAATCCAGGGGGCTCCTATGGCTACACCTTC.